The 26 T cell receptor beta chains presented below share a single source sample, sequenced in a study of radiotherapy plus CTLA-4 blockade in lung cancer. Assay used: immunoSEQ multiplex PCR; TCRdb lists only in-frame clones, some missing. Of tens of thousands of clones in the sample, roughly 73% were seen once. Source: peripheral blood, taken from a patient treated with radiotherapy plus ipilimumab. These receptors were obtained from a human donor with non-small cell lung cancer who had stable disease on radiotherapy plus ipilimumab.

This clone was observed once. The CDR3 DNA reads as TGTGCCAGCACCCGTGACAGGGTCATCAATTCACCCCTCCACTTT. Protein: CASTRDRVINSPLHF. The chain employs TRBV7-6 and TRBJ1-6; 7 bases agree with TRBD1. This CDR3 contains 15 residues. Losses at the gene ends were 7 bases for V and 7 bases for J; bases not matched to a gene: 10. Germline CDR1 is SGHVS and CDR2 is FNYEAQ.

V is TRBV5-4 and J is TRBJ2-6; D not certain. Germline CDR1 reads SGHNT; CDR2 reads YYREEE (reference sequence). V lost 4 bases and J 2 bases, leaving 10 bases between the germline ends. The CDR3 is 15 residues long. The CDR3 DNA reads as TGTGCCAGCAGCCCAGGACGAACTGGGGCCAACGTCCTGACTTTC. Its protein is CASSPGRTGANVLTF.

The V call is TRBV5-4, the J call TRBJ2-1; D assignment may be TRBD1 or TRBD2 (5 bases each). The CDR3 covers 14 residues. The V end lost 2 bases, the J end lost 9 bases, and 15 bases lay between the germline ends. CDR1 and CDR2 from the germline V gene are SGHNT and YYREEE (reference sequence). This CDR3 reads CASSLPPGRSEQFF. CDR3 in DNA: TGTGCCAGCAGCTTACCGCCGGGGCGGAGTGAGCAGTTCTTC.

This clone was seen only a few times. The chain employs TRBV4-1 and TRBJ2-2, with 7 bases matching TRBD2. The CDR3 extends over 17 amino acids. Germline CDR1 MGHRA, CDR2 YSYEKL. Unmatched junction bases numbered 13, after V lost 4 bases and J lost 5 bases. This chain's CDR3 is CASSRGLGDRPTGELFF. The CDR3 DNA reads as TGCGCCAGCAGCCGTGGACTAGGGGATCGGCCAACCGGGGAGCTGTTTTTT.

The chain joins TRBV20-1 to TRBJ1-1, with D uncertain. Per germline, CDR1 DFQATT and CDR2 SNEGSKA (reference sequence). The CDR3 sequence is 9 residues long. The CDR3 nucleotides are TGCAGCCCCAACGAAGGAGCTTTCTTT. Amino acid sequence: CSPNEGAFF.

The V gene is TRBV6-5, the J gene TRBJ2-1; D is unresolved. V was trimmed by 5 bases and J by 3 bases, leaving 11 bases between them. CDR1 MNHEY and CDR2 SVGAGI come from the germline V gene. This CDR3 contains 14 residues. The CDR3 coding sequence is TGTGCCAGCAGTACTAATCAGATCTACAATGAGCAGTTCTTC. This sequence encodes CASSTNQIYNEQFF.

The chain couples TRBV25-1 to TRBJ2-5, with a tentative D call TRBD1 (5 bases). CDR3 length: 14 residues. V was clipped by 4 bases and J by 7 bases, with 16 bases between them. Germline-derived CDR1 and CDR2 are MGHDK and SYGVNS. The CDR3 DNA is TGTGCCAGCAGTGCCCACTACCACACAGGGACCCAGTACTTC. Encoded protein: CASSAHYHTGTQYF.

V and J are TRBV6-6 and TRBJ1-5; no reliable D call. The V and J ends lost 6 bases and 3 bases respectively, with 6 bases between them. The CDR3 extends over 12 amino acids. Germline values: CDR1 MNHNY, CDR2 SVGAGI (reference sequence). The DNA for the CDR3 is TGTGCCAGCAGCTCCCCCAATCAGCCCCAGCATTTT. Translating gives CASSSPNQPQHF.

This clone came up a few times. V usage is TRBV6-5 and J usage is TRBJ1-1; D is possibly TRBD1 (5 bases). The CDR3 runs to 13 residues. The V end lost 8 bases, the J end lost 5 bases, and 15 bases lay between the germline ends. Germline loops: CDR1 MNHEY, CDR2 SVGAGI. CDR3 region: CASGQGRTTEAFF. In nucleotides, the CDR3 is TGTGCCAGCGGTCAGGGCAGGACGACTGAAGCTTTCTTT.

This clone occurred once. One end of the junction is discordant with germline, which a read error may explain. V usage is TRBV7-7 and J usage is TRBJ2-5, with 8 bases fitting TRBD1. Per germline, CDR1 SSHAT and CDR2 FNYEAQ (reference sequence). CDR3 size: 16 residues. CDR3 DNA: TGTGCTAGCAGCCCCAGGCCAGGGGGCTCTTTGAAGACCCAGTACTTC. Translated: CASSPRPGGSLKTQYF.

The rearrangement uses TRBV28 and TRBJ1-2; D not certain. V shed 4 bases and J shed 4 bases, with 13 bases lying between them. The CDR3 is made up of 14 amino acids. Germline V gene sequence: CDR1 MDHEN, CDR2 SYDVKM. Here the CDR3 DNA reads TGTGCCAGCAGTTCCCCCGGGGTCAGCTATGGCTACACCTTC. It yields the protein CASSSPGVSYGYTF.

The sample holds a few counts of this clone. This chain joins TRBV7-2 and TRBJ2-4, with D maybe TRBD2 (6 bases). Germline CDR1 is SGHTA and CDR2 is FQGNSA. This CDR3 spans 14 amino acids. Trimming cost V 3 bases and J 3 bases, with 9 bases left between them. CDR3 residues: CASSFDGGKNIQYF. CDR3 bases: TGTGCCAGCAGCTTCGACGGGGGCAAAAACATTCAGTACTTC.

This clone was counted a few times. This sequence joins TRBV19 and TRBJ2-6, with a tentative D call TRBD1 (5 bases). The CDR3 spans 17 residues. The V gene's germline CDR1 is LNHDA and CDR2 SQIVND (reference sequence). With 5 bases removed from V and 2 bases from J, the gap between germline ends came to 16 bases. The CDR3 loop is CASSSSGFMAGANVLTF. The CDR3 region has the DNA TGTGCCAGTAGTTCGTCAGGGTTCATGGCTGGGGCCAACGTCCTGACTTTC. Based on the CDR3 plus reference TRBV19 and TRBJ2-6, the full variable domain is DGGITQSPKYLFRKEGQNVTLSCEQNLNHDAMYWYRQDPGQGLRLIYYSQIVNDFQKGDIAEGYSVSREKKESFPLTVTSAQKNPTAFYLCASSSSGFMAGANVLTFGAGSRLTVL.

This clone was seen only a few times. The V call is TRBV7-8, the J call TRBJ1-1; 10 bases map to TRBD1. V was clipped by 5 bases and J by 5 bases; unmatched bases: 5. The CDR3 spans 14 residues. Germline values: CDR1 SGHVS, CDR2 FQNEAQ. This chain's CDR3 is CASSPRDRGTEAFF. The CDR3 DNA reads as TGTGCCAGCAGCCCCCGGGACAGGGGTACTGAAGCTTTCTTT. Supplemented by reference TRBV7-8 and TRBJ1-1, the full variable domain reads GAGVSQSPRYKVAKRGQDVALRCDPISGHVSLFWYQQALGQGPEFLTYFQNEAQLDKSGLPSDRFFAERPEGSVSTLKIQRTQQEDSAVYLCASSPRDRGTEAFFGQGTRLTVV.

The chain recombines TRBV5-3 with TRBJ2-7; D is undetermined. TRBV5-3 is designated an ORF whose function remains uncertain. This CDR3 spans 16 amino acids. Trimming cost V 0 bases and J 4 bases, with 17 bases left between them. CDR3 loop: CARSLDPTPRSYEQYF. CDR3 nucleotides: TGTGCCAGAAGCTTGGACCCGACCCCAAGATCGTACGAGCAGTACTTC.

The rearrangement uses TRBV7-9 and TRBJ2-3, with 12 bases fitting TRBD2. Germline lookup yields CDR1 SEHNR and CDR2 FQNEAQ (reference sequence). The CDR3 covers 16 residues. Trimming removed 5 bases from V and 3 bases from J; junction bases left unmatched: 6. DNA for the CDR3: TGTGCCAGCAGCCCCGCTGGACTAGCGGGGACAGATACGCAGTATTTT. Protein sequence: CASSPAGLAGTDTQYF.

The rearrangement joins TRBV7-9 to TRBJ2-1; 9 positions match TRBD2. The V segment lost 8 bases and the J segment 5 bases; nucleotides outside the gene matches: 13. There are 16 residues in the CDR3. The V gene's germline CDR1 is SEHNR and CDR2 FQNEAQ (reference sequence). This CDR3 reads CASRPLQASGNNEQFF. CDR3 in DNA: TGTGCCAGCCGTCCCCTCCAGGCTAGCGGGAACAATGAGCAGTTCTTC.

The V gene is TRBV6-5, the J gene TRBJ2-7; 8 nucleotides agree with TRBD2. CDR1 and CDR2 (germline): MNHEY, SVGAGI. Trimming cost V 2 bases and J 0 bases; bases outside gene matches: 3. This CDR3 has 15 amino acids. The CDR3 reads CASSYDGTSSYEQYF. The CDR3 nucleotides are TGTGCCAGCAGTTACGACGGGACTAGCTCCTACGAGCAGTACTTC.

The rearrangement joins TRBV7-2 to TRBJ1-1; TRBD1 agrees at 9 bases. The CDR3 is made up of 16 amino acids. The trim removed 5 bases at V and 4 bases at J, leaving 11 bases unmatched. Germline assignment: CDR1 SGHTA and CDR2 FQGNSA. The CDR3 is CASSVPGQGLGTEAFF. The CDR3 DNA sequence: TGTGCCAGCAGCGTACCGGGACAGGGTTTAGGCACTGAAGCTTTCTTT.

This clone was counted once. The chain joins TRBV2 to TRBJ2-7; 9 nucleotides match TRBD2. The CDR3 length is 15 residues. V trimming: 7 bases; J trimming: 1 base; junction bases outside the gene matches: 8. Germline assignment: CDR1 SNHLY and CDR2 FYNNEI. The CDR3 here is CASKEGLAGSYEQYF. In nucleotides, the CDR3 is TGTGCCAGCAAGGAGGGGCTAGCGGGGTCCTACGAGCAGTACTTC.

The V gene is TRBV6-5, the J gene TRBJ1-2; the D is unclear. The CDR3 totals 13 residues. Germline CDR1 reads MNHEY; CDR2 reads SVGAGI. V was clipped by 6 bases and J by 8 bases, with 16 bases between them. The CDR3 nucleotides are TGTGCCAGCAGCTGGGGTGGAGGACCCGGCTACACCTTC. Encoded protein: CASSWGGGPGYTF.

This chain links TRBV28 with TRBJ1-5, with D unresolved. The CDR3 has 10 residues. Germline CDR1 reads MDHEN; CDR2 reads SYDVKM. Trimming stripped 7 bases from V and 7 bases from J, with 5 bases between. The CDR3 DNA reads TGTGCCAGCAATCCCCAGCCCCAGCATTTT. Translation gives CASNPQPQHF.

The chain combines TRBV29-1 with TRBJ1-4; tentative D call: TRBD1 (5 bases). The V end lost 5 bases, the J end lost 5 bases, and 12 bases lay between the germline ends. This CDR3 contains 13 residues. In germline, CDR1 is SQVTM, CDR2 ANQGSEA. The CDR3 DNA sequence: TGCAGCGTTAGACAGCCACAAAATGAAAAACTGTTTTTT. This encodes CSVRQPQNEKLFF. Full variable domain (rest looked up from reference TRBV29-1 and TRBJ1-4): SAVISQKPSRDICQRGTSLTIQCQVDSQVTMMFWYRQQPGQSLTLIATANQGSEATYESGFVIDKFPISRPNLTFSTLTVSNMSPEDSSIYLCSVRQPQNEKLFFGSGTQLSVL.

This clone has a handful of counts. The chain has TRBV5-1 and TRBJ2-7; D gene uncertain. Germline loops: CDR1 SGHRS, CDR2 YFSETQ. Trimming stripped 0 bases from V and 2 bases from J, with 12 bases between. The length of the CDR3 is 15 residues. The DNA of the CDR3 is TGCGCCAGCAGCTTGGCCGCCAGCGAGACCTACGAGCAGTACTTC. This encodes CASSLAASETYEQYF.

The J gene is TRBJ1-5, the V gene TRBV28, with 8 positions matching TRBD1. Trimming took 6 bases from V and 3 from J; bases not matched to a gene: 7. The CDR3 covers 15 residues. Germline-derived CDR1 and CDR2 are MDHEN and SYDVKM. DNA of the CDR3: TGTGCCAGCAGCAAACCGGGACAGGCCAATCAGCCCCAGCATTTT. It codes for CASSKPGQANQPQHF. Together with reference TRBV28 and TRBJ1-5, the CDR3 gives the full variable domain: DVKVTQSSRYLVKRTGEKVFLECVQDMDHENMFWYRQDPGLGLRLIYFSYDVKMKEKGDIPEGYSVSREKKERFSLILESASTNQTSMYLCASSKPGQANQPQHFGDGTRLSIL.

The rearrangement links TRBV28 to TRBJ1-2; D is unclear. The CDR3 has 10 amino acids. V dropped 4 bases and J dropped 8 bases, with 5 bases sitting between them. Germline CDR1 reads MDHEN; CDR2 reads SYDVKM. The CDR3 coding sequence is TGTGCCAGCAGTTCCCGGGGCTACACCTTC. This translates into CASSSRGYTF.